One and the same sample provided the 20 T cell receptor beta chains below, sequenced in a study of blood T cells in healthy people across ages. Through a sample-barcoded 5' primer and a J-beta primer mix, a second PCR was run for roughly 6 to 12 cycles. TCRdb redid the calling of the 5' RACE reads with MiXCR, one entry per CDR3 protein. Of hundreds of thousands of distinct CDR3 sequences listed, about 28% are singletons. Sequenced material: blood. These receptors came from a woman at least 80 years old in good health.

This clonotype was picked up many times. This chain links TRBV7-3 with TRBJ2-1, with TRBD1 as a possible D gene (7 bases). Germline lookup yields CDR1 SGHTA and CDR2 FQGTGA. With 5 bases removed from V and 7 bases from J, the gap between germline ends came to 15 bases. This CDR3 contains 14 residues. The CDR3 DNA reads TGTGCCAGCAGCCAGGGGGGCAGGAGTAATGAGCAGTTCTTC. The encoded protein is CASSQGGRSNEQFF.

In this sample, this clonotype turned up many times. CDR3: CASSLGLYGGAKDTQYF. In nucleotides, the CDR3 is TGTGCCAGCAGCTTAGGATTGTACGGGGGGGCCAAAGATACGCAGTATTTT. The V gene is TRBV7-2, the J gene TRBJ2-3, with 8 positions matching TRBD2. This CDR3 region has 17 residues. The J segment lost 5 bases and the V segment lost 1 base, leaving 11 bases of the junction unmatched. Germline V gene sequence: CDR1 SGHTA, CDR2 FQGNSA. The variable domain in full, with the rest retrieved from reference TRBV7-2 and TRBJ2-3, is GAGVSQSPSNKVTEKGKDVELRCDPISGHTALYWYRQSLGQGLEFLIYFQGNSAPDKSGLPSDRFSAERTGGSVSTLTIQRTQQEDSAVYLCASSLGLYGGAKDTQYFGPGTRLTVL.

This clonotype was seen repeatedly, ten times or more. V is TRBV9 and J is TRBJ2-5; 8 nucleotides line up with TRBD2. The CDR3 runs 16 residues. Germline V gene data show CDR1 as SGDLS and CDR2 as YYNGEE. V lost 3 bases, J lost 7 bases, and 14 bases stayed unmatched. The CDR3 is CASSGQHRGGSRTQYF. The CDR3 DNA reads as TGTGCCAGCAGCGGTCAACATCGGGGGGGCTCTCGGACCCAGTACTTC.

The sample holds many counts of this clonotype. In DNA form, the CDR3 reads TGTGCCAGCAGCTCTCCAGGGGTGAACTACAATGAGCAGTTCTTC. This encodes CASSSPGVNYNEQFF. The chain recombines TRBV7-8 with TRBJ2-1; D may be TRBD1 (6 bases). Trimming pared 4 bases from V and 3 bases from J, leaving 13 bases between. Germline values: CDR1 SGHVS, CDR2 FQNEAQ. The CDR3 is 15 residues long.

CDR3 sequence reads: CASSSGTGGVGQYV. The CDR3 DNA reads TGTGCCAGCAGCTCCGGGACAGGGGGCGTAGGGCAGTACGTC. The chain has TRBV7-9 and TRBJ2-7; 12 bases line up with TRBD1. With V trimmed by 4 bases and J by 9 bases, 7 bases remained unmatched. From germline, CDR1 is SEHNR and CDR2 FQNEAQ (reference sequence). The CDR3 runs to 14 residues.

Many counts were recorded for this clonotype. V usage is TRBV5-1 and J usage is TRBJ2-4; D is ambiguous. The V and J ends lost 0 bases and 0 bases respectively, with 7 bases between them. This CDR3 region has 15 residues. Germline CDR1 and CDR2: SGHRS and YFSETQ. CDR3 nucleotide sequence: TGCGCCAGCAGCTTGGCCGACGTAGCCAAAAACATTCAGTACTTC. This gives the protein CASSLADVAKNIQYF.

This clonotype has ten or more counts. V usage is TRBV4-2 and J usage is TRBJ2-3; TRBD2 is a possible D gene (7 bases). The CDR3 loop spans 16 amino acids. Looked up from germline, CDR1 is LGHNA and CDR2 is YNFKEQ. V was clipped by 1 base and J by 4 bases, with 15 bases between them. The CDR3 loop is CASSQGFAGAADTQYF. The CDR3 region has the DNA TGTGCCAGCAGCCAAGGGTTTGCGGGGGCAGCAGATACGCAGTATTTT.

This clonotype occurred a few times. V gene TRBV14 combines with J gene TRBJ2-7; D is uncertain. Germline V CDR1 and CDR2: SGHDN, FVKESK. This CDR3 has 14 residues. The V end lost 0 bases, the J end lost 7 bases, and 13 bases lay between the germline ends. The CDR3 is CASSQDMVDGEQYF. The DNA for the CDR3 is TGTGCCAGCAGCCAAGACATGGTCGATGGTGAGCAGTACTTC.

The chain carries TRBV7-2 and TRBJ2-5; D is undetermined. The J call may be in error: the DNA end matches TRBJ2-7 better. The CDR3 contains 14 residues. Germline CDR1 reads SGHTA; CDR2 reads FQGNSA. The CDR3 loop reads CASSPWATFVEQYF. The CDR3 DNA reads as TGTGCCAGCAGCCCGTGGGCGACATTTGTCGAGCAGTACTTC.

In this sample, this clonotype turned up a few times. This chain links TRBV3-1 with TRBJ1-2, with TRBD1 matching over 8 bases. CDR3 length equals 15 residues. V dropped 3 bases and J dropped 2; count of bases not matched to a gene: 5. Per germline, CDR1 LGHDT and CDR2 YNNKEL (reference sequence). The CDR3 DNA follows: TGTGCCAGCAGCCAGTACAGGGGGGAGAACTATGGCTACACCTTC. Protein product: CASSQYRGENYGYTF. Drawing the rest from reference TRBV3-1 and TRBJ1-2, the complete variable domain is DTAVSQTPKYLVTQMGNDKSIKCEQNLGHDTMYWYKQDSKKFLKIMFSYNNKELIINETVPNRFSPKSPDKAHLNLHINSLELGDSAVYFCASSQYRGENYGYTFGSGTRLTVV.

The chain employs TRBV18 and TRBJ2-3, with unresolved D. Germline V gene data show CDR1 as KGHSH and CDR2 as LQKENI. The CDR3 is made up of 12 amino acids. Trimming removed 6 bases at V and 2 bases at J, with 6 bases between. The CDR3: CASSAFTDTQYF. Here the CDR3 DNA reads TGTGCCAGCTCCGCATTCACAGATACGCAGTATTTT.

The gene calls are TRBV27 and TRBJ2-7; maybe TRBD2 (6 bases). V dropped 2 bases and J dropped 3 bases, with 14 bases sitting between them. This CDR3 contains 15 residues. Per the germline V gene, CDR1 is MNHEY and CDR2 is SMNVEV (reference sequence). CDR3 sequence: CASSLTSGGGYEQYF. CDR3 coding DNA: TGTGCCAGCAGTTTAACGTCCGGGGGAGGCTACGAGCAGTACTTC.

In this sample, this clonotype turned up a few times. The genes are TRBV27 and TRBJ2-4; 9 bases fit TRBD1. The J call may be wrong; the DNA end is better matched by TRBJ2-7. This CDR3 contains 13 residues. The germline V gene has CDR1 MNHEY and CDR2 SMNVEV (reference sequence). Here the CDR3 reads CASSSGTGFEQYF. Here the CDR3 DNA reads TGTGCCAGCAGTTCCGGGACAGGGTTCGAGCAGTACTTC.

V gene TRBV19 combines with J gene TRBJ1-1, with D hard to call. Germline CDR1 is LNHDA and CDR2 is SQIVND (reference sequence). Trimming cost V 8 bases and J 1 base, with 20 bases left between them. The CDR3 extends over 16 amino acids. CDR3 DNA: TGTGCCAGTTCAACCCCTTGGGAAATTCAGAACACTGAAGCTTTCTTT. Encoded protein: CASSTPWEIQNTEAFF.

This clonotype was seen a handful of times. CDR3 sequence reads: CASSLISNTGELFF. DNA for the CDR3: TGTGCCAGCAGCTTAATTAGCAATACCGGGGAGCTGTTTTTT. This chain joins TRBV7-9 and TRBJ2-2, with no clear D. Germline V gene data show CDR1 as SEHNR and CDR2 as FQNEAQ (reference sequence). This CDR3 has 14 amino acids. The V and J ends lost 2 bases and 5 bases respectively, with 9 bases between them.

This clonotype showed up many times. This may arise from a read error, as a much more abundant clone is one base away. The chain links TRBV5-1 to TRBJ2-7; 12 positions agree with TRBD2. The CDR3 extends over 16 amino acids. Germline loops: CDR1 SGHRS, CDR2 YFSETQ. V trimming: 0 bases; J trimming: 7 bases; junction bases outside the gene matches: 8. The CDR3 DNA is TGCGCCAGCAGCTTGGTCCTAGCGGGGGGGGACAATGAGCAGTACTTC. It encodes CASSLVLAGGDNEQYF. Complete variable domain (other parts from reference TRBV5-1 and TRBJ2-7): KAGVTQTPRYLIKTRGQQVTLSCSPISGHRSVSWYQQTPGQGLQFLFEYFSETQRNKGNFPGRFSGRQFSNSRSEMNVSTLELGDSALYLCASSLVLAGGDNEQYFGPGTRLTVT.

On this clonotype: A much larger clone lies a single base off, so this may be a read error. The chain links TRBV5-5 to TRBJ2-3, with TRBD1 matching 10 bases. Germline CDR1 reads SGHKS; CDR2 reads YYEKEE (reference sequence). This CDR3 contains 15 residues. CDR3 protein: CASSNGQGVTDAQYF. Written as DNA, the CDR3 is TGTGCCAGCAGCAACGGACAGGGGGTCACAGATGCGCAGTATTTT.

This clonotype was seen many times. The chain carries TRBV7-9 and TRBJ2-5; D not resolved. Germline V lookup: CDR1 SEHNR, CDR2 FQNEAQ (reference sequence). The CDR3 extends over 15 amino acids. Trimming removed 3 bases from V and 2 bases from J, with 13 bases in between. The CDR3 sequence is CASSFPLDGQETQYF. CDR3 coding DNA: TGTGCCAGCAGCTTCCCCCTGGACGGGCAAGAGACCCAGTACTTC. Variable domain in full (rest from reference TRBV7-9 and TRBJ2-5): DTGVSQNPRHKITKRGQNVTFRCDPISEHNRLYWYRQTLGQGPEFLTYFQNEAQLEKSRLLSDRFSAERPKGSFSTLEIQRTEQGDSAMYLCASSFPLDGQETQYFGPGTRLLVL.

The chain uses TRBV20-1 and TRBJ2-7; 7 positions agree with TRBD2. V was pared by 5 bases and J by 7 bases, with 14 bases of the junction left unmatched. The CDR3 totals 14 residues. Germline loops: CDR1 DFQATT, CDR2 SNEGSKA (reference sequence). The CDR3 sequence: CSAPTGEGINEQYF. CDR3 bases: TGCAGTGCTCCGACTGGGGAGGGAATCAATGAGCAGTACTTC.

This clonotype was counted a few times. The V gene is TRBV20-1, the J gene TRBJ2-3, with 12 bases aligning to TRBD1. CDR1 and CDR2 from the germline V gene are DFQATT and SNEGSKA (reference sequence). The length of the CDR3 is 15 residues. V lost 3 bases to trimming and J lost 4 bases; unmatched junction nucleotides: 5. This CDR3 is CSASPGQGAADTQYF. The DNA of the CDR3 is TGCAGTGCTAGTCCGGGACAGGGGGCCGCAGATACGCAGTATTTT.